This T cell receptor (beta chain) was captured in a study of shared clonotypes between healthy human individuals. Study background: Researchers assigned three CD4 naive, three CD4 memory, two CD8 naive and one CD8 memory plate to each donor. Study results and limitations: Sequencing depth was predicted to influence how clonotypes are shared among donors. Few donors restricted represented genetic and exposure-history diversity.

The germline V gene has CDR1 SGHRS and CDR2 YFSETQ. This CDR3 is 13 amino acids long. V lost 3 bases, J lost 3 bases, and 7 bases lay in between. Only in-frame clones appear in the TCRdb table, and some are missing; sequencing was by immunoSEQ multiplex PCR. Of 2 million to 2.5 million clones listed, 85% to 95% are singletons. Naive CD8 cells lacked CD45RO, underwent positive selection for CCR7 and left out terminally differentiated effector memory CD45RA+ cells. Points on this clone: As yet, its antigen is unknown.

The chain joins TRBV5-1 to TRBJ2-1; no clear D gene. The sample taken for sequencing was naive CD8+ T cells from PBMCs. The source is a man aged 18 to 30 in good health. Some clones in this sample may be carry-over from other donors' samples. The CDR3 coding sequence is TGCGCCAGCAGCTGGTCCCGCTACAATGAGCAGTTCTTC. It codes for CASSWSRYNEQFF.